Listed below are T cell receptor beta chains from one sample, sequenced in a study of T-cell reconstitution after alpha-beta-depleted transplantation in children. TCRdb fed the PCR reads into MiXCR, producing one record per CDR3 protein. The sample lists about 230,000 distinct CDR3 sequences; about 8.8% were seen once. The sample in question was PBMCs from the stem cell graft donor, obtained from the stem cell graft. These receptors were taken from a human donor who donated a stem cell graft to a child with SCID. Both conserved end residues are part of each CDR3. Each record gives: V gene, J gene, D gene, CDR3 length, clone size, CDR3 protein, CDR3 DNA. The D gene is left open where the match is weak. Only some rows state a clone size, as once, few, many or a class for expanded clones.

TRBV5-1,TRBJ1-1,TRBD1,14,once,CASGTDQMNTEAFF,TGCGCCAGCGGGACAGACCAAATGAACACTGAAGCTTTCTTT
TRBV5-1,TRBJ1-2,NA,12,many,CASTGTLGDYTF,TGCGCCAGCACAGGGACCTTAGGAGACTACACCTTC
TRBV5-1,TRBJ2-2,NA,13,few,CASSLWGTGELFF,TGCGCCAGCAGCTTGTGGGGCACCGGGGAGCTGTTTTTT
TRBV12-3/TRBV12-4,TRBJ2-3,TRBD2,17,NA,CASSLAVLAGATDTQYF,TGTGCCAGCAGTTTAGCGGTACTAGCGGGGGCCACAGATACGCAGTATTTT
TRBV28,TRBJ1-6,TRBD1,17,many,CASIPGAGGASNSPLHF,TGTGCCAGCATCCCGGGGGCAGGGGGCGCGTCCAATTCACCCCTCCACTTT
TRBV20-1,TRBJ2-7,NA,14,many,CSAREVGSAYEQYF,TGCAGTGCTAGAGAAGTCGGGTCAGCCTACGAGCAGTACTTC
TRBV28,TRBJ1-1,NA,16,NA,CASSPLTGLKRRWAFF,TGTGCCAGCAGTCCCCTTACAGGGCTGAAGCGCCGCTGGGCTTTCTTT
TRBV4-2,TRBJ2-2,NA,15,many,CASSQEQGGAGELFF,TGTGCCAGCAGCCAAGAACAGGGTGGCGCCGGGGAGCTGTTTTTT
TRBV7-6,TRBJ2-2,NA,15,few,CASSSWGENTGELFF,TGTGCCAGCAGCTCATGGGGGGAGAACACCGGGGAGCTGTTTTTT
TRBV5-1,TRBJ2-1,TRBD2,16,few,CASSLGPAGGPDEQFF,TGCGCCAGCAGCTTGGGGCCAGCGGGGGGGCCGGATGAGCAGTTCTTC
TRBV4-1,TRBJ2-5,NA,15,many,CASSQDSGRVETQYF,TGCGCCAGCAGCCAAGATTCTGGTAGGGTTGAGACCCAGTACTTC
TRBV7-3,TRBJ2-1,TRBD2,16,NA,CASSLMGLAGGGEQFF,TGTGCCAGCAGCTTAATGGGGCTAGCGGGGGGTGGTGAGCAGTTCTTC
TRBV15,TRBJ1-2,NA,15,many,CATSRPPGSFYGYTF,TGTGCCACCAGCAGACCTCCAGGGTCCTTCTATGGCTACACCTTC
TRBV20-1,TRBJ2-3,NA,13,many,CSARTGSTDTQYF,TGCAGTGCTAGGACGGGTAGCACAGATACGCAGTATTTT
TRBV20-1,TRBJ2-5,TRBD1,13,many,CSASSGGGETQYF,TGCAGTGCTAGTTCAGGGGGCGGGGAGACCCAGTACTTC
TRBV11-2,TRBJ2-5,TRBD2,16,few,CASSLVGGGARKTQYF,TGTGCCAGCAGCTTAGTCGGCGGGGGGGCTCGGAAGACCCAGTACTTC
TRBV5-1,TRBJ2-5,NA,14,many,CASSFGQTQETQYF,TGCGCCAGCAGCTTTGGGCAGACCCAAGAGACCCAGTACTTC
TRBV20-1,TRBJ1-4,TRBD1,13,few,CSAGGQGGEKLFF,TGCAGTGCGGGGGGACAGGGCGGGGAAAAACTGTTTTTT
TRBV19,TRBJ2-2,NA,16,few,CASSISAGAYTGELFF,TGTGCCAGTAGTATCTCGGCGGGGGCCTACACCGGGGAGCTGTTTTTT
TRBV7-9,TRBJ1-3,NA,14,many,CAVGDRTAGNTIYF,TGTGCAGTCGGCGACAGGACAGCCGGAAACACCATATATTTT
TRBV20-1,TRBJ2-7,TRBD2,16,many,CSAGPRASGGSYEQYF,TGCAGTGCTGGCCCCCGGGCTAGCGGGGGATCCTACGAGCAGTACTTC
TRBV5-1,TRBJ2-1,TRBD2,16,many,CASSPRVSGTDNEQFF,TGCGCCAGCAGCCCCCGGGTGAGCGGGACTGACAATGAGCAGTTCTTC
TRBV11-2,TRBJ2-3,TRBD2,19,few,CASSLDPTSGGAETDTQYF,TGTGCCAGCAGCTTAGACCCGACTAGCGGGGGGGCCGAGACAGATACGCAGTATTTT
TRBV20-1,TRBJ2-3,NA,16,many,CSARDVDSFSTDTQYF,TGCAGTGCTAGAGATGTGGACTCCTTTAGCACAGATACGCAGTATTTT
TRBV20-1,TRBJ1-1,NA,13,many,CSARPNLNTEAFF,TGCAGTGCTCGCCCCAATTTGAACACTGAAGCTTTCTTT
TRBV7-9,TRBJ2-1,TRBD1,14,many,CASNPTGSDNEQFF,TGTGCCAGCAACCCGACAGGGTCCGACAATGAGCAGTTCTTC
TRBV12-3/TRBV12-4,TRBJ2-1,TRBD2,15,many,CASSFSGGPLDEQFF,TGTGCCAGCAGTTTTAGCGGGGGGCCGCTCGATGAGCAGTTCTTC
TRBV7-9,TRBJ1-1,NA,13,many,CASSLIENTEAFF,TGTGCCAGCAGCCTTATAGAGAACACTGAAGCTTTCTTT
TRBV7-8,TRBJ1-4,NA,13,many,CASSTNQNEKLFF,TGTGCCAGCAGCACGAACCAAAATGAAAAACTGTTTTTT
TRBV7-2,TRBJ1-2,NA,15,many,CASSLGAGSGYGYTF,TGTGCCAGCAGCTTAGGGGCAGGCTCTGGCTATGGCTACACCTTC
TRBV30,TRBJ2-1,NA,13,many,CAWDTASYNEQFF,TGTGCCTGGGACACTGCCTCCTACAATGAGCAGTTCTTC
TRBV15,TRBJ1-6,NA,15,many,CATSIGGGYNSPLHF,TGTGCCACCAGCATTGGGGGTGGCTATAATTCACCCCTCCACTTT
TRBV7-3,TRBJ1-1,NA,14,many,CASSLYGADTEAFF,TGTGCCAGCAGCTTATACGGAGCCGACACTGAAGCTTTCTTT
TRBV7-9,TRBJ2-1,NA,15,NA,CASSLALTRDNEQFF,TGTGCCAGCAGCTTAGCGTTAACCCGTGACAATGAGCAGTTCTTC
TRBV5-1,TRBJ1-1,NA,14,many,CASSFGRQNTEAFF,TGCGCCAGCAGCTTCGGTCGGCAGAACACTGAAGCTTTCTTT
TRBV12-3/TRBV12-4,TRBJ2-2,TRBD1,15,many,CASRLRDRVSGELFF,TGTGCCAGCAGACTCCGGGACAGGGTTTCCGGGGAGCTGTTTTTT
TRBV6-1,TRBJ1-2,TRBD1,14,many,CASRKQQGGYGYTF,TGTGCCAGCAGAAAACAACAGGGGGGCTATGGCTACACCTTC
TRBV5-1,TRBJ1-5,NA,15,many,CASSLGPTPGQPQHF,TGCGCCAGCAGCTTGGGGCCCACGCCGGGTCAGCCCCAGCATTTT
TRBV7-2,TRBJ1-2,TRBD1,16,many,CASSLILPGQTYGYTF,TGTGCCAGCAGCTTAATCTTGCCGGGACAGACGTATGGCTACACCTTC